Listed here are 27 T cell receptor beta chains from one sample, sequenced in a study of blood T cells in healthy people across ages. The second PCR ran about 6 to 12 cycles with a sample-barcoded 5' primer and J-beta primers. TCRdb re-derived calls from the 5' RACE reads in MiXCR, one entry per CDR3 protein. Of more than 1,400,000 distinct CDR3 sequences in the sample, approximately 42% were seen once. What was sequenced was blood. The source is a woman aged 18-29 years in good health.

This sequence joins TRBV6-5 and TRBJ1-1, with D uncertain. The V and J ends lost 8 bases and 1 base respectively, with 14 bases between them. CDR1 MNHEY and CDR2 SVGAGI come from the germline V gene. This CDR3 spans 14 amino acids. This CDR3 is CASRSPITNTEAFF. The CDR3 bases are TGTGCCAGCCGAAGCCCTATCACGAACACTGAAGCTTTCTTT.

This clonotype has more than one count but fewer than ten. The chain uses TRBV2 and TRBJ2-6; D might be TRBD1 or TRBD2, each matching 5 bases. Between the trimmed V and J ends, which lost 7 bases and 4 bases, there was a span of 14 bases. The CDR3 consists of 15 residues. The germline gives CDR1 SNHLY, CDR2 FYNNEI. The CDR3 region is CASKDEGTGANVLTF. The CDR3 DNA sequence: TGTGCCAGCAAGGACGAGGGGACCGGGGCCAACGTCCTGACTTTC.

The gene calls are TRBV28 and TRBJ1-1; no clear D gene. The V end lost 8 bases, the J end lost 6 bases, and 10 bases lay between the germline ends. Germline assignment: CDR1 MDHEN and CDR2 SYDVKM. The CDR3 covers 11 residues. In nucleotides, the CDR3 is TGTGCCAGCGGGTATCGGTCTGAAGCTTTCTTT. This encodes CASGYRSEAFF.

The chain carries TRBV20-1 and TRBJ2-7, with 12 nucleotides matching TRBD2. Germline loops: CDR1 DFQATT, CDR2 SNEGSKA (reference sequence). The CDR3 runs 16 residues. The J segment lost 7 bases and the V segment lost 3 bases, leaving 13 bases of the junction unmatched. CDR3 residues: CSARSSLAGGNNEQYF. DNA for the CDR3: TGCAGTGCTAGGTCCTCCCTAGCGGGAGGGAACAATGAGCAGTACTTC.

This clonotype was seen more than once but under ten times. The chain uses TRBV3-1 and TRBJ2-7; D gene unclear. Trimming left V 2 bases short and J 2 bases short, with 10 bases between. The CDR3 contains 14 residues. Per the germline V gene, CDR1 is LGHDT and CDR2 is YNNKEL (reference sequence). The CDR3 nucleotides read TGTGCCAGCAGCCAATCGCCGGGTCCCTACGAGCAGTACTTC. Its translation is CASSQSPGPYEQYF.

This clonotype was seen ten or more times. The gene calls are TRBV12-3 or TRBV12-4 and TRBJ2-1; TRBD2 aligns across 11 bases. V lost 5 bases and J lost 4; bases outside the gene matches: 1. This CDR3 comprises 14 residues. The CDR3 sequence is CASSRLAGYNEQFF. Written as DNA, the CDR3 is TGTGCCAGCAGTAGACTAGCGGGGTACAATGAGCAGTTCTTC.

The chain couples TRBV3-1 to TRBJ2-1; TRBD2 matches at 14 bases. V lost 4 bases to trimming and J lost 7 bases; unmatched junction nucleotides: 3. Per the germline V gene, CDR1 is LGHDT and CDR2 is YNNKEL (reference sequence). CDR3 length: 15 residues. CDR3 DNA: TGTGCCAGCAGCCGGACTAGCGGGGGGTTAAATGAGCAGTTCTTC. Amino acid sequence: CASSRTSGGLNEQFF.

The gene calls are TRBV5-1 and TRBJ2-3, with D possibly being TRBD2 (5 bases). From germline, CDR1 is SGHRS and CDR2 YFSETQ. This CDR3 has 14 residues. V was cut by 0 bases and J by 9 bases, with 14 bases left in between. CDR3 sequence (DNA): TGCGCCAGCAGCTTGGGGTCGGAGGTGACGACGCAGTATTTT. Its protein product is CASSLGSEVTTQYF.

This clonotype has a handful of counts. The DNA of the CDR3 is TGTGCCAGCAGTGAGGGGGGGGGACTCACAGATACGCAGTATTTT. It encodes CASSEGGGLTDTQYF. V gene TRBV25-1 combines with J gene TRBJ2-3; 7 bases align to TRBD2. J lost 2 bases, V lost 3 bases, and 5 bases had no gene match. Germline V gene lookup returns CDR1 MGHDK and CDR2 SYGVNS. The CDR3 extends over 15 amino acids.

The chain has TRBV12-3 or TRBV12-4 and TRBJ1-3; unclear D gene. V shed 6 bases and J shed 1 base, with 10 bases lying between them. The CDR3 totals 14 residues. Here the CDR3 DNA reads TGTGCCAGCAGCCCGGACTGGTCTGGAAACACCATATATTTT. Its protein is CASSPDWSGNTIYF.

This chain uses TRBV12-3 or TRBV12-4 with TRBJ1-1; weak D call: TRBD1 (6 bases). Trimming cost V 8 bases and J 1 base, with 17 bases left between them. The CDR3 spans 15 residues. CDR3 residues: CASLQGGRGNTEAFF. DNA for the CDR3: TGTGCCAGCCTCCAGGGCGGCAGGGGGAACACTGAAGCTTTCTTT.

DNA for the CDR3: TGTGCCAGCAGCCTAGGAAGGGTTGACACTGAAGCTTTCTTT. It specifies CASSLGRVDTEAFF. This chain links TRBV9 with TRBJ1-1, with D hard to call. Trimming removed 4 bases from V and 3 bases from J, with 13 bases in between. The CDR3 extends over 14 amino acids. From germline, CDR1 is SGDLS and CDR2 YYNGEE.

The chain is built from TRBV5-4 and TRBJ2-5; weak D call: TRBD2 (5 bases). Looked up from germline, CDR1 is SGHNT and CDR2 is YYREEE (reference sequence). V dropped 4 bases and J dropped 11 bases, with 21 bases sitting between them. The CDR3 extends over 14 amino acids. The CDR3 nucleotides are TGTGCCAGCAGCCCGGACTCGAGGGTCGATTTGCAGTACTTC. It is translated as CASSPDSRVDLQYF. The full variable domain, rest sourced from reference TRBV5-4 and TRBJ2-5, is ETGVTQSPTHLIKTRGQQVTLRCSSQSGHNTVSWYQQALGQGPQFIFQYYREEENGRGNFPPRFSGLQFPNYSSELNVNALELDDSALYLCASSPDSRVDLQYFGPGTRLLVL.

This clonotype was seen ten or more times. This chain uses TRBV18 with TRBJ2-5; D unclear. The length of the CDR3 is 13 residues. Germline loops: CDR1 KGHSH, CDR2 LQKENI. Trimming cost V 5 bases and J 2 bases, with 9 bases left between them. The CDR3 protein is CASSGVTQETQYF. The DNA of the CDR3 is TGTGCCAGCTCAGGAGTTACACAAGAGACCCAGTACTTC.

This clonotype was observed a few times. The chain joins TRBV20-1 to TRBJ2-3; D may be TRBD2 (7 bases). The V end was cut by 6 bases, the J end by 4 bases, with 14 bases between. CDR1 DFQATT and CDR2 SNEGSKA come from the germline V gene (reference sequence). This CDR3 spans 13 amino acids. The CDR3 nucleotides read TGCAGTGCAGGCGGAGGGGGGGCAGATACGCAGTATTTT. Translation: CSAGGGGADTQYF.

The chain carries TRBV5-1 and TRBJ2-1; D is tentatively TRBD1 or TRBD2 (6 bases each). This CDR3 has 16 amino acids. V lost 4 bases and J lost 0, with 14 bases in between. Germline CDR1 reads SGHRS; CDR2 reads YFSETQ. CDR3 protein: CASSALGGGSYNEQFF. Written as DNA, the CDR3 is TGCGCCAGCAGCGCCTTGGGGGGCGGCTCCTACAATGAGCAGTTCTTC.

This clonotype was picked up one time. The CDR3: CASSLIKGPPGNEQYF. As DNA, the CDR3 is TGCGCCAGCAGCTTGATAAAGGGGCCGCCGGGCAATGAGCAGTACTTC. The genes are TRBV5-1 and TRBJ2-5, with TRBD1 as a possible D gene (5 bases). The CDR3 has 16 residues. Per germline, CDR1 SGHRS and CDR2 YFSETQ. The V end was cut by 1 base, the J end by 11 bases, with 24 bases between.

Details on this clonotype: One junction end disagrees with the germline gene, perhaps due to a read error. The V call is TRBV27, the J call TRBJ2-7; the D gene is possibly TRBD1 (5 bases). Germline V gene sequence: CDR1 MNHEY, CDR2 SMNVEV (reference sequence). This CDR3 has 12 residues. CDR3 sequence: CASAGLSYERYF. The CDR3 DNA reads as TGTGCCAGCGCAGGGCTATCCTACGAGCGGTACTTC.

V is TRBV27 and J is TRBJ2-1, with 9 nucleotides matching TRBD1. Germline loops: CDR1 MNHEY, CDR2 SMNVEV (reference sequence). Trimming removed 6 bases from V and 7 bases from J; junction bases left unmatched: 10. This CDR3 region has 15 residues. The CDR3 nucleotides are TGTGCCAGCAGCCGAGGGACAGGGAATAGGAATGAGCAGTTCTTC. It translates to CASSRGTGNRNEQFF.

V usage is TRBV6-5 and J usage is TRBJ2-2; no definite D call. CDR3 length: 16 amino acids. The germline gives CDR1 MNHEY, CDR2 SVGAGI. V dropped 2 bases and J dropped 1 base, with 11 bases sitting between them. CDR3 bases: TGTGCCAGCAGTTACGAGGCCAGATTGAACACCGGGGAGCTGTTTTTT. This codes for CASSYEARLNTGELFF.

This clonotype showed up just a few times. The rearrangement uses TRBV6-5 and TRBJ2-3; 13 bases are shared with TRBD2. The CDR3 runs 17 residues. Germline V gene sequence: CDR1 MNHEY, CDR2 SVGAGI. J gave up 3 bases and V 4 bases, and 7 bases lay outside the gene matches. The CDR3 here is CASSSRLTSGGTDTQYF. The CDR3 nucleotides are TGTGCCAGCAGTTCCCGATTGACTAGCGGGGGGACAGATACGCAGTATTTT.

The J gene is TRBJ1-4, the V gene TRBV18; perhaps TRBD1 as D (5 bases). Germline loops: CDR1 KGHSH, CDR2 LQKENI. With 4 bases removed from V and 1 base from J, the gap between germline ends came to 13 bases. The CDR3 consists of 16 residues. CDR3 in amino acids: CASSRDKQGTNEKLFF. The CDR3 coding sequence is TGTGCCAGCTCACGAGATAAGCAGGGAACTAATGAAAAACTGTTTTTT.

The chain carries TRBV6-6 and TRBJ2-4; D gene unclear. Judging by the DNA end, TRBJ2-7 fits better; the J call may be wrong. CDR1 is MNHNY, CDR2 SVGAGI, per germline (reference sequence). CDR3 size: 15 residues. This CDR3 is CASSDATENTYEQYF. For the CDR3, the DNA is TGTGCCAGCAGTGACGCCACAGAAAACACCTACGAGCAGTACTTC.

This clonotype came up a few times. The chain carries TRBV3-1 and TRBJ1-1; the D is unclear. Looked up from germline, CDR1 is LGHDT and CDR2 is YNNKEL (reference sequence). V was clipped by 0 bases and J by 7 bases, with 12 bases between them. This CDR3 contains 14 residues. The DNA of the CDR3 is TGTGCCAGCAGCCAAGAATTGACGAGGGTTGAAGCTTTCTTT. Protein sequence: CASSQELTRVEAFF.

This clonotype has just a few counts. The chain couples TRBV7-2 to TRBJ2-7; the match to TRBD2 covers 12 bases. The CDR3 has 16 residues. V gave up 5 bases and J gave up 5 bases; unmatched junction bases: 10. Looked up from germline, CDR1 is SGHTA and CDR2 is FQGNSA. Written as DNA, the CDR3 is TGTGCCAGCAGCCCGAGTCTAGCGGGAGGGCATAACGAGCAGTACTTC. It encodes CASSPSLAGGHNEQYF.

This clonotype showed up just a few times. The rearrangement uses TRBV29-1 and TRBJ2-3; 7 bases are a match to TRBD2. This CDR3 is built from 15 residues. Germline lookup yields CDR1 SQVTM and CDR2 ANQGSEA. The V gene end was trimmed by 2 bases and the J gene end by 0 bases; junction bases not matched to a gene: 5. The CDR3, as DNA: TGCAGCGTTGAACAAGCGGGGCGTAGCACAGATACGCAGTATTTT. This sequence encodes CSVEQAGRSTDTQYF.

The chain combines TRBV12-3 or TRBV12-4 with TRBJ2-3; 12 bases map to TRBD2. This CDR3 region has 17 residues. V trimming: 5 bases; J trimming: 3 bases; junction bases outside the gene matches: 9. Here the CDR3 DNA reads TGTGCCAGCAGTCCGACCTTACTAGCGGGGGGAACAGATACGCAGTATTTT. This encodes CASSPTLLAGGTDTQYF.